Listed below are T cell receptor beta chains from one sample, sequenced in a study of beta chain features in type 1 diabetes. The assay was immunoSEQ multiplex PCR, and TCRdb's table has in-frame clones only and misses some. The sample lists approximately 170,000 clones, less than 9.5% occurring once. What was sequenced was central memory CD4+ T cells from blood. These receptors were taken from a woman aged 18-30 years in good health. Each CDR3 is given without its conserved first and last residue.

J: TRBJ2-7
V: TRBV27
CDR3: ASRGTGTLSYEQY

J: TRBJ1-3
V: TRBV30
CDR3: AWSQRTSGNTIY

J: TRBJ1-1
V: TRBV7-9
CDR3: ASSLDGHNTEAF

J: TRBJ2-1
V: TRBV29-1
CDR3: SVDPSGLSYNEQF

J: TRBJ2-7
V: TRBV5-1
CDR3: ASSFGDSRSYEQY

J: TRBJ2-7
V: TRBV9
CDR3: ASSKDPGYEQY

J: TRBJ1-4
V: TRBV9
CDR3: ASSPRQSLNEKLF

J: TRBJ1-5
V: TRBV10-3
CDR3: ATWTGVGNQPQH

J: TRBJ2-7
V: TRBV25-1
CDR3: VSSDSGQGAYEQY

J: TRBJ2-1
V: TRBV11-2
CDR3: ASSPLPTSGRVEQF

J: TRBJ2-3
V: TRBV18
CDR3: ASSPSGGDTQY

J: TRBJ2-3
V: TRBV30
CDR3: AWSVSGRADTQY

J: TRBJ1-3
V: TRBV5-1
CDR3: ASSWGTAGNTIY

J: TRBJ1-5
V: TRBV5-5
CDR3: ASSGDRGRGQPQH

J: TRBJ2-2
V: TRBV7-2
CDR3: ASSLKILAEENTGELF

J: TRBJ2-1
V: TRBV19
CDR3: ASSLDAGSSYNEQF

J: TRBJ2-7
V: TRBV11-2
CDR3: ASSLVGDRSSYEQY

J: TRBJ1-4
V: TRBV27
CDR3: ASSPAGGSVEKLF

J: TRBJ2-3
V: TRBV4-3
CDR3: ASSQQRGGLDTQY

J: TRBJ1-3
V: TRBV4-3
CDR3: ASSPTKLGSSGNTIY